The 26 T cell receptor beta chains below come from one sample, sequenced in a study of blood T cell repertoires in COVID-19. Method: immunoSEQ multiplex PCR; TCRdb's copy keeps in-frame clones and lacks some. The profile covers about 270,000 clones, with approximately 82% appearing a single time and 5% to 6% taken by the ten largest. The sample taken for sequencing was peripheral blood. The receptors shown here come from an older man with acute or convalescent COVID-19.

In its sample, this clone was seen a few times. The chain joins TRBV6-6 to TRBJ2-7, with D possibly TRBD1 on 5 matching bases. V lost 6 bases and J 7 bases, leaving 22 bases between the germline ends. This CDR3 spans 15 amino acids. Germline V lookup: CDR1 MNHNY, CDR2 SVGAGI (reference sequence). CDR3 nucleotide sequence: TGTGCCAGCAGCCTCGGACGGATGTTTAGGGGTGAGCAGTACTTC. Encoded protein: CASSLGRMFRGEQYF.

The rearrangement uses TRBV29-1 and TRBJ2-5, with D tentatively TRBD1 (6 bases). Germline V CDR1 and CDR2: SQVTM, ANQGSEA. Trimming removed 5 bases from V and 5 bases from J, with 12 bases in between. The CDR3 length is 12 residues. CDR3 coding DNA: TGCAGCGTTCACAGGGTTCGGGAGACCCAGTACTTC. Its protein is CSVHRVRETQYF.

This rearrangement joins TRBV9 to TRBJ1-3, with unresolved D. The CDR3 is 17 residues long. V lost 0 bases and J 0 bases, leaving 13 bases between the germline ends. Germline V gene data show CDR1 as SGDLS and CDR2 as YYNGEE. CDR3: CASSVVAGNPSGNTIYF. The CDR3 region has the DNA TGTGCCAGCAGCGTAGTTGCAGGAAACCCCTCTGGAAACACCATATATTTT.

This CDR3 is CASSLGAMGGSEYGYTF. The CDR3 region has the DNA TGTGCCAGCAGCTTAGGGGCCATGGGGGGATCTGAGTATGGCTACACCTTC. This rearrangement joins TRBV7-8 to TRBJ1-2, with D perhaps matching TRBD1 (5 bases). CDR3 length: 17 amino acids. Germline loops: CDR1 SGHVS, CDR2 FQNEAQ. Trimming stripped 1 base from V and 5 bases from J, with 20 bases between.

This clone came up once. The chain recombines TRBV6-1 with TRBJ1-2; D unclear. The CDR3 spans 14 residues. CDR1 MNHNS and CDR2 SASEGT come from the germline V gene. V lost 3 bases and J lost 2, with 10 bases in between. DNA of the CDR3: TGTGCCAGCAGTGAGATTGCGTTAAACTATGGCTACACCTTC. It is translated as CASSEIALNYGYTF.

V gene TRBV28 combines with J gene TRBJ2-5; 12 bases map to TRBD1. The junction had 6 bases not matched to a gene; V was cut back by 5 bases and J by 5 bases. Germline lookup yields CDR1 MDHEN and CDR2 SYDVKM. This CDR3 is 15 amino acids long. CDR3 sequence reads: CASSPGQGARETQYF. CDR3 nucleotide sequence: TGTGCCAGCAGTCCGGGACAGGGGGCTCGTGAGACCCAGTACTTC.

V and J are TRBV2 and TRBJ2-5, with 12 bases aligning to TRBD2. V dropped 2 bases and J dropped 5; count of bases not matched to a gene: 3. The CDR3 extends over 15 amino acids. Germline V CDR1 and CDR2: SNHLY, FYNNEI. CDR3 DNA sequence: TGTGCCAGCAGTGAAAGACTAGCGGGAGTGGAGACCCAGTACTTC. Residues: CASSERLAGVETQYF.

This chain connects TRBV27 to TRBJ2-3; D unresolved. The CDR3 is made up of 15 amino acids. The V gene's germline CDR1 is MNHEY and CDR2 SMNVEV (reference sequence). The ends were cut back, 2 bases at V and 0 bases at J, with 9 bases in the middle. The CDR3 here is CASSLTRISTDTQYF. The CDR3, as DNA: TGTGCCAGCAGTTTAACCAGGATAAGCACAGATACGCAGTATTTT.

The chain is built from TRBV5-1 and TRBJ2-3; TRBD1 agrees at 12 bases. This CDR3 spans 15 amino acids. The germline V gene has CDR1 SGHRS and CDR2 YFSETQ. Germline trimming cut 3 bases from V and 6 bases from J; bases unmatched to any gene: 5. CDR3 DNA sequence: TGCGCCAGCAGCTCCGGGACAGGGGGCAGGGATACGCAGTATTTT. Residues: CASSSGTGGRDTQYF. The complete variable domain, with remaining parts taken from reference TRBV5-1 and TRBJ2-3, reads KAGVTQTPRYLIKTRGQQVTLSCSPISGHRSVSWYQQTPGQGLQFLFEYFSETQRNKGNFPGRFSGRQFSNSRSEMNVSTLELGDSALYLCASSSGTGGRDTQYFGPGTRLTVL.

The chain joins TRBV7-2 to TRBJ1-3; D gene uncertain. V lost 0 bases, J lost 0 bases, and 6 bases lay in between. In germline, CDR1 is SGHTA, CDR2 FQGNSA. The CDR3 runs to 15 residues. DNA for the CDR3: TGTGCCAGCAGCTTAGCGACTTACTCTGGAAACACCATATATTTT. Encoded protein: CASSLATYSGNTIYF. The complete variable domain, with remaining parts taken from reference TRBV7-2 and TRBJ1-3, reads GAGVSQSPSNKVTEKGKDVELRCDPISGHTALYWYRQSLGQGLEFLIYFQGNSAPDKSGLPSDRFSAERTGGSVSTLTIQRTQQEDSAVYLCASSLATYSGNTIYFGEGSWLTVV.

This CDR3 is CASSLSSGGGADTQYF. The DNA of the CDR3 is TGTGCCAGCAGTTTAAGTAGCGGGGGGGGCGCAGATACGCAGTATTTT. The chain joins TRBV27 to TRBJ2-3; 11 positions agree with TRBD2. CDR1 and CDR2 (germline): MNHEY, SMNVEV (reference sequence). Trimming cost V 2 bases and J 4 bases; bases outside gene matches: 5. The CDR3 contains 16 residues.

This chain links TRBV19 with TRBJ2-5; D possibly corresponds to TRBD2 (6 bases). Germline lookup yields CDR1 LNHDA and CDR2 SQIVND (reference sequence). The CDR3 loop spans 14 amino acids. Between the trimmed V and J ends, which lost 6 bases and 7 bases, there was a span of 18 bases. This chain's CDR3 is CASRDGGSLGTQYF. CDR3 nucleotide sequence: TGTGCCAGTAGGGACGGGGGAAGTTTAGGGACCCAGTACTTC.

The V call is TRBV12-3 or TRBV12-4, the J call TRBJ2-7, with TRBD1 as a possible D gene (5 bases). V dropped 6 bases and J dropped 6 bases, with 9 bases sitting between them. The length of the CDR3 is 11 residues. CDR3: CASSQTGEQYF. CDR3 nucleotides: TGTGCCAGCAGCCAAACAGGCGAGCAGTACTTC.

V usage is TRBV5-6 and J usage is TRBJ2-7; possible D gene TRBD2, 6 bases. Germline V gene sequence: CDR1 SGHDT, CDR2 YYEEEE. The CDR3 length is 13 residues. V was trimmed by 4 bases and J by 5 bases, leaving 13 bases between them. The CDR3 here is CASSRDSRNEQYF. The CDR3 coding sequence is TGTGCCAGCAGCCGGGACTCTAGAAACGAGCAGTACTTC.

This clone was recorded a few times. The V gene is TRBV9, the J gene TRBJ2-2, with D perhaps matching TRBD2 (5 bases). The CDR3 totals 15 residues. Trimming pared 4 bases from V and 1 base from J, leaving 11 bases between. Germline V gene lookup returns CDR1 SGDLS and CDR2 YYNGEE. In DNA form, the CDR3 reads TGTGCCAGCAGCCCGCGGGCAGAGAACACCGGGGAGCTGTTTTTT. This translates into CASSPRAENTGELFF.

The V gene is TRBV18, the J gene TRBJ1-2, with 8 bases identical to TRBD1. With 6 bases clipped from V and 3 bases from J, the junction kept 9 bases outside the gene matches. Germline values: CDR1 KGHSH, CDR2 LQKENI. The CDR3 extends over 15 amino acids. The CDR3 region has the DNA TGTGCCAGCTCGCCCCGGGACAGGCGATACTATGGCTACACCTTC. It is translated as CASSPRDRRYYGYTF.

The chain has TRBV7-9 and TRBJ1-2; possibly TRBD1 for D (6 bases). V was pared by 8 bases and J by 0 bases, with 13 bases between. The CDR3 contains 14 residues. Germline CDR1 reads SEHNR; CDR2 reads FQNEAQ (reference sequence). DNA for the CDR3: TGTGCCAGCGGTTTGCAGGGGTCTAACTATGGCTACACCTTC. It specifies CASGLQGSNYGYTF.

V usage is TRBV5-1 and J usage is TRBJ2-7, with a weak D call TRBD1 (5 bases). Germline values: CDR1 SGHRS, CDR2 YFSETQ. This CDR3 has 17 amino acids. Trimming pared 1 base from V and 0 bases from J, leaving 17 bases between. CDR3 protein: CASSLSPGFGSSYEQYF. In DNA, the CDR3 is TGCGCCAGCAGCTTGTCCCCAGGGTTTGGCAGCTCCTACGAGCAGTACTTC.

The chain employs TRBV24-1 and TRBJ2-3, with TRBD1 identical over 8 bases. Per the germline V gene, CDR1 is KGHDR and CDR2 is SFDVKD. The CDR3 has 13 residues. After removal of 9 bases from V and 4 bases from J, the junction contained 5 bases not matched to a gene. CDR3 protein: CATAPTGADTQYF. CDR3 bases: TGTGCCACCGCCCCGACAGGGGCAGATACGCAGTATTTT.

CDR3 sequence: CASSRGTGGFQPQHF. The CDR3 DNA is TGTGCCAGCAGTAGGGGGACAGGGGGCTTTCAGCCCCAGCATTTT. The V and J genes are TRBV6-6 and TRBJ1-5; the match to TRBD1 covers 12 bases. The length of the CDR3 is 15 residues. The germline CDR1 and CDR2 sequences are MNHNY and SVGAGI (reference sequence). J was trimmed by 6 bases and V by 5 bases; bases with no gene match: 5.

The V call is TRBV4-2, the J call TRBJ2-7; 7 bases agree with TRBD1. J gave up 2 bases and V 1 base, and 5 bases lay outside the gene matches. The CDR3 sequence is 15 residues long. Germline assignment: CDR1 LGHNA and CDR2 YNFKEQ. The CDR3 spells CASSQVSQGAYEQYF. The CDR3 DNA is TGTGCCAGCAGCCAAGTTTCCCAGGGGGCCTACGAGCAGTACTTC.

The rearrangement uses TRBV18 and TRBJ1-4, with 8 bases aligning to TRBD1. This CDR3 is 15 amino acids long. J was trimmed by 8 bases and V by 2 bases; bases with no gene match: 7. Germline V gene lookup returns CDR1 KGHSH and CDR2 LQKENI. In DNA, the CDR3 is TGTGCCAGCTCACCATCCTACGGGACAGGCGAAAAACTGTTTTTT. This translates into CASSPSYGTGEKLFF.

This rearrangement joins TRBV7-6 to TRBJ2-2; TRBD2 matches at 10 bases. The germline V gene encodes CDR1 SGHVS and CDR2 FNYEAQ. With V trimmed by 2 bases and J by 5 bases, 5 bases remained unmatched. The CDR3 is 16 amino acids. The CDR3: CASSLIAGGTTGELFF. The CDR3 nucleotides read TGTGCCAGCAGCTTAATAGCGGGGGGAACGACCGGGGAGCTGTTTTTT.

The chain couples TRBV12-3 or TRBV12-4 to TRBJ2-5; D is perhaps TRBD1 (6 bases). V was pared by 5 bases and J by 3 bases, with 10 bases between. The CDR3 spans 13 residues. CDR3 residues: CASSLGTKETQYF. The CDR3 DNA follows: TGTGCCAGCAGTCTCGGGACAAAAGAGACCCAGTACTTC.

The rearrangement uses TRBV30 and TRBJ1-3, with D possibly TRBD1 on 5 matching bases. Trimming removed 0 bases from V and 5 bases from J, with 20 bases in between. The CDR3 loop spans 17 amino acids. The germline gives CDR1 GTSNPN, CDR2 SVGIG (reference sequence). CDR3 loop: CAWSVETAYLLRNTIYF. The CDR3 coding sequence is TGTGCCTGGAGTGTGGAGACAGCATACCTCCTAAGAAACACCATATATTTT.

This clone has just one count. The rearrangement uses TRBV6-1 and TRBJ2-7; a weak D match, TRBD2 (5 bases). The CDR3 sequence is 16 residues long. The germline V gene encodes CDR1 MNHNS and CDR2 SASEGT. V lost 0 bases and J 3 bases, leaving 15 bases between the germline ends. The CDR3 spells CASSEALRERDYEQYF. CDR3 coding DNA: TGTGCCAGCAGTGAAGCGTTGAGGGAAAGGGACTACGAGCAGTACTTC.